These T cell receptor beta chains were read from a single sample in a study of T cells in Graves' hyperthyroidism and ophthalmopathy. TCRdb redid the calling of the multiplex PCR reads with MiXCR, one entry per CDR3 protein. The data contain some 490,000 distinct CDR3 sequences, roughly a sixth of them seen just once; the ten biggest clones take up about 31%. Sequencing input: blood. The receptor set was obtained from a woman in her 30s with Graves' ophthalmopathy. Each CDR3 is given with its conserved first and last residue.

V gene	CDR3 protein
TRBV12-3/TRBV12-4	CASRRHGSTYEQYF
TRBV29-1	CSVDVTDIYGYTF
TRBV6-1	CASSEALTRTYLPYEQYF
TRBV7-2	CASSPIRGRVTEAFF
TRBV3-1	CASRISLGGGNYEQYF
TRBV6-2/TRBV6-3	CASSYGGLATDTQYF
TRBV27	CASIRSGTDTQYF
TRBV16	CASSHGTGLNTEAFF
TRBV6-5	CASSYPERGNTEAFF
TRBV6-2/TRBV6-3	CASSSDSGDRGDTQYF
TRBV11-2	CAGSLGTSGKLYEQYF
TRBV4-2	CASSQEAGGKLDEQYF
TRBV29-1	CSVEVGGTANSYEQYF
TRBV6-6	CASSYLSRKKRNYGYTF
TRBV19	CASSIALGTAYGYTF
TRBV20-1	CSAYLDRRFTDTQYF
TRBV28	CASSLGRDLGSRDTQYF
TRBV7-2	CASSQTGSLSPLHF
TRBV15	CATSRVGPRAGYGSGANVLTF
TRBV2	CASSERTEHSNQPQHF
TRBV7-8	CASSLEQGGSTEAFF
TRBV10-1	CASSDGREGYTF
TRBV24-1	CATSAGGKQYF
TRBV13	CASSQVTDFNNSPLHF
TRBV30	CAWELETQYF
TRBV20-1	CSAREASGSTDTQYF
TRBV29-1	CSGGRGGEQYF
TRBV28	CASSLFDLAGIVEQYF
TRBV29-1	CSVVGGYYEQYF
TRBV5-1	CASSLGLAGSSTDTQYF
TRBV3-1	CASSPATGPYGYTF
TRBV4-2	CASSREMGQSSNQPQHF
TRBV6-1	CASSDNRGSYEQYF
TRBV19	CASNPGQLVGEQFF
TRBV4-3	CASSQDPTDYNEQFF
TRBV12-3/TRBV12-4	CASRPGRYQETQYF
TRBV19	CASSIRYEAFF
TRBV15	CATSPGLYEQYF
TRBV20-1	CSAVQGDTEAFF
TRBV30	CAWRQGRYSNQPQHF
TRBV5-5	CASSLSPGPVEAFF
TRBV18	CASSSGIGTGEKLFF
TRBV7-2	CASRPNRVAKNIQYF
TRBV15	CATSRGDLTEQKQYF
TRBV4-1	CASSQDEGFGETQYF
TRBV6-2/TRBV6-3	CASSFGPRSSYEQYF
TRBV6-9	CASSYPGQNTGELFF
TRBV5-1	CASRLQYEQYF
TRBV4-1	CASSQDRLAGNYNEQFF
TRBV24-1	CATSEPGGSPQHF
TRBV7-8	CASSQQISGNTIYF
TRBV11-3	CASSERGKSGELFF
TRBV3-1	CASSPQRHMIAKNIQYF
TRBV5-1	CASSLGMASVMREQYF
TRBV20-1	CSASGGESSYNEQFF
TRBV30	CACEDTTASYGYTF